The T cell receptor (beta chain) described here comes from a study of T cells expressing NK-cell markers. No DNA is given; TCRdb re-called the 5' RACE reads and lists each CDR3 protein once. The sample's table shows 250,000 to 300,000 distinct CDR3 sequences. The CDR3 is made up of 16 amino acids. Germline-derived CDR1 and CDR2 are DFQATT and SNEGSKA (reference sequence). The study's findings and limits: Researchers report these clonotypes also headed the CD3+CD56-NKG2C+ fraction in a few donors.

As to this clonotype: Antigen specificity is unknown.

The sequence was collected from a woman between 18 and 75 years old in good health. The chain carries TRBV20-1 and TRBJ2-1; the TCRdb call, TRBD1, lacks DNA for checking. Source material: blood T cells: a sorted CD56 or NKG2C T cell subset, CD4+ or CD8+ T cells, or bulk PBMC T cells (not recorded which). CDR3 sequence reads: CSAPSLRDSKVGEQFF.